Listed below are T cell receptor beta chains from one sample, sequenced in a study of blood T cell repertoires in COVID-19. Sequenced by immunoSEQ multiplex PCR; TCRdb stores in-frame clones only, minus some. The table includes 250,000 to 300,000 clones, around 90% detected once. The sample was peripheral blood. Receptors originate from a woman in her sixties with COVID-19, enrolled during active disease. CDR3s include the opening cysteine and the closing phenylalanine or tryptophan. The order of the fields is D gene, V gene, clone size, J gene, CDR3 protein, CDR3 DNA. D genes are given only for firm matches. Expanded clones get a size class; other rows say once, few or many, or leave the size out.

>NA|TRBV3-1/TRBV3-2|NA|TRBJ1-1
CASSRGGGEAFF
TGTGCCAGCAGCCGAGGGGGGGGAGAAGCTTTCTTT
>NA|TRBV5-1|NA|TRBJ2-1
CASSWDYEQFF
TGCGCCAGCAGCTGGGACTATGAGCAGTTCTTC
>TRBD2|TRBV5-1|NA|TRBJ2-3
CASTSGLAGSTDTQYF
TGCGCCAGCACTTCCGGACTAGCGGGCTCCACAGATACGCAGTATTTT
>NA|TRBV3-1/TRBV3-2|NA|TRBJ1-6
CASSQEKKTAYNSPLHF
TGTGCCAGCAGCCAAGAGAAGAAGACAGCCTATAATTCACCCCTCCACTTT
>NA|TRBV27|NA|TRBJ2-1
CVSREEVGYNEQFF
TGTGTATCCCGAGAGGAGGTCGGCTACAATGAGCAGTTCTTC
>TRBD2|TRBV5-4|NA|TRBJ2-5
CASSPGLAGGEETQYF
TGTGCCAGCAGCCCCGGACTAGCGGGGGGGGAAGAGACCCAGTACTTC
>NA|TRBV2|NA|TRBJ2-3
CASLNARYSTQYF
TGTGCCAGCTTAAACGCGAGATACAGTACGCAGTATTTT
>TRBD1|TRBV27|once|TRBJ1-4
CASKTRTGAGEKLFF
TGTGCCAGCAAAACTAGGACAGGGGCCGGGGAAAAACTGTTTTTT
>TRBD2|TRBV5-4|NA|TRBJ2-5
CASSQGLAGAYETQYF
TGTGCCAGCAGCCAAGGACTAGCGGGAGCCTACGAGACCCAGTACTTC
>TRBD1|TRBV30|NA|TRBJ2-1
CAWSPGQGFYNEQFF
TGTGCCTGGAGTCCGGGACAGGGGTTCTACAATGAGCAGTTCTTC
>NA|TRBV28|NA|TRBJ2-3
CASSLAATGWDTQYF
TGTGCCAGCAGTTTAGCGGCCACAGGGTGGGATACGCAGTATTTT
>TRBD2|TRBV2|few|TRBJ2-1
CASKGGRATRIREQFF
TGTGCCAGCAAAGGCGGGAGGGCTACCCGTATACGTGAGCAGTTCTTC
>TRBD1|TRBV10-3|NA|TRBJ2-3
CATHDRGRGTDTQYF
TGTGCCACCCACGACAGGGGTAGGGGCACAGATACGCAGTATTTT
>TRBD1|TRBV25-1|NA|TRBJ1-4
CASSLYRGKKLFF
TGTGCCAGCAGCCTATACAGGGGAAAAAAACTGTTTTTT
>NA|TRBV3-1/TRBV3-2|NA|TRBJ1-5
CASSQDRDQPQHF
TGTGCCAGCAGCCAAGATAGAGATCAGCCCCAGCATTTT
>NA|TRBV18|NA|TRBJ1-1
CASSPFESGPTLGSEAFF
TGTGCCAGCTCACCATTTGAATCAGGGCCCACATTGGGGTCTGAAGCTTTCTTT
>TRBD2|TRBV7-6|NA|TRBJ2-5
CASSSGAGGPIETQYF
TGTGCCAGCAGCTCCGGAGCGGGAGGGCCTATAGAGACCCAGTACTTC
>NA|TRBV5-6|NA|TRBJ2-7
CASSLLDRVRYEQYF
TGTGCCAGCAGCTTACTTGACCGGGTTCGATACGAGCAGTACTTC
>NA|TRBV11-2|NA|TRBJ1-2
CASSFPRGGGNYGYTF
TGTGCCAGCAGCTTTCCACGCGGCGGCGGGAACTATGGCTACACCTTC
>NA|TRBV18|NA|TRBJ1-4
CASSQGHPAKLFF
TGTGCCAGCTCCCAGGGGCACCCGGCTAAACTGTTTTTT
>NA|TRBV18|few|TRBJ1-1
CASSPGDRLNTEAFF
TGTGCCAGCTCACCCGGTGACAGATTGAACACTGAAGCTTTCTTT
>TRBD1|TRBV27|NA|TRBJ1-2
CASSDRVLDGYTF
TGTGCCAGCAGTGACAGGGTTCTCGATGGCTACACCTTC
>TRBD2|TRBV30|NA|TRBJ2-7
CAWKERGSYEQYF
TGTGCCTGGAAGGAGCGGGGCTCCTACGAGCAGTACTTC
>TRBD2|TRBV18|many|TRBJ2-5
CASTITSGIGETQYF
TGTGCCAGCACAATAACTAGCGGGATCGGGGAGACCCAGTACTTC
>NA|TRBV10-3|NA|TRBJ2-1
CAISGRTAYNEQFF
TGTGCCATCAGTGGCCGGACAGCCTACAATGAGCAGTTCTTC